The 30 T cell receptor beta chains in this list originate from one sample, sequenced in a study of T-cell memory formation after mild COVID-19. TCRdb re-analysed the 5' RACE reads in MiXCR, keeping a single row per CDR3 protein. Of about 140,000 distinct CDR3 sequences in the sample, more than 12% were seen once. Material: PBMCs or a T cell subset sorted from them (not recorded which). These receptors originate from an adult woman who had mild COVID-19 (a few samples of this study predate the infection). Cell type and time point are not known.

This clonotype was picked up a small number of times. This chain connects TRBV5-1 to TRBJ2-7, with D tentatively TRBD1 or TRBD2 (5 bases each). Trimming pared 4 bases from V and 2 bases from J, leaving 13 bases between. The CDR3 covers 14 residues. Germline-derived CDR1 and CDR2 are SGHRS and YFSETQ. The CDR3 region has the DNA TGCGCCAGCAGCGGAGTGGGGGTAGCCTACGAGCAGTACTTC. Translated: CASSGVGVAYEQYF.

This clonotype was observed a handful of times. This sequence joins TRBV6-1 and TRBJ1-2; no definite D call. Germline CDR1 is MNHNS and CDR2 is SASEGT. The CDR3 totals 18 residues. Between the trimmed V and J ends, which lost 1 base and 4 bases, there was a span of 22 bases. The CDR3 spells CASSEEQAFSLLFYGYTF. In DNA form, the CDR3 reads TGTGCCAGCAGTGAAGAACAAGCTTTCTCACTCCTCTTCTATGGCTACACCTTC.

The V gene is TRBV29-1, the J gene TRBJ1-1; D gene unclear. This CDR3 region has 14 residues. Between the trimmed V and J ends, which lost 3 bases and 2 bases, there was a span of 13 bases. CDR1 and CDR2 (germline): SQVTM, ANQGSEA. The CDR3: CSVDRAGLNTEAFF. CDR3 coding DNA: TGCAGCGTTGATAGGGCCGGGCTTAACACTGAAGCTTTCTTT.

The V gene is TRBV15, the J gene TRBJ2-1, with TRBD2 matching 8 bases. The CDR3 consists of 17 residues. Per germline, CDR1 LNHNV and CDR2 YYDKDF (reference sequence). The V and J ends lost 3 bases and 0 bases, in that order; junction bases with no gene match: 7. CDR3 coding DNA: TGTGCCACCAGCAGTTCTAGCGGGCTAAGCTCCTACAATGAGCAGTTCTTC. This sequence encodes CATSSSSGLSSYNEQFF.

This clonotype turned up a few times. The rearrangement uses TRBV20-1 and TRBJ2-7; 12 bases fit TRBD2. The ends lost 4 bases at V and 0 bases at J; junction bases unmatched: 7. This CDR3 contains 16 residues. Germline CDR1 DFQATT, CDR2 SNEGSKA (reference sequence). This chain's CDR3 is CSATLTSGRYSYEQYF. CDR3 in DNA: TGCAGTGCTACCCTAACTAGCGGGAGGTACTCCTACGAGCAGTACTTC.

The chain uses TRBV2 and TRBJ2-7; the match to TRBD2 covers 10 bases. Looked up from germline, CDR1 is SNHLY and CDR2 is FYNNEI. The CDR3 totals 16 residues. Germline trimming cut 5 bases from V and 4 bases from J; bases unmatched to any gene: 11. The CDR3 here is CASSSSGGPPGYEQYF. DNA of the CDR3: TGTGCCAGCAGTTCTAGCGGGGGACCCCCCGGATACGAGCAGTACTTC.

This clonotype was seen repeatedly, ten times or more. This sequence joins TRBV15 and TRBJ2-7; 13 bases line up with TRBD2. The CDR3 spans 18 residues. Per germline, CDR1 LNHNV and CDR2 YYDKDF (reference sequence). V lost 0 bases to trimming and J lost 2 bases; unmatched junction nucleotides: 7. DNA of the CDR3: TGTGCCACCAGCAGAGATGGACTAGCGGGAGTCCCCCCCTACGAGCAGTACTTC. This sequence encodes CATSRDGLAGVPPYEQYF.

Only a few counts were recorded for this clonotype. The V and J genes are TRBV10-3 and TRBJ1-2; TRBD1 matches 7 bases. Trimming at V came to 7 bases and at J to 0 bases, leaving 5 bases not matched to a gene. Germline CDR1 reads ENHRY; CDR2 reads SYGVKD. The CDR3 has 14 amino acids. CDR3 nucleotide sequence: TGTGCCATCACCGGACAGGACGCTAACTATGGCTACACCTTC. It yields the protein CAITGQDANYGYTF.

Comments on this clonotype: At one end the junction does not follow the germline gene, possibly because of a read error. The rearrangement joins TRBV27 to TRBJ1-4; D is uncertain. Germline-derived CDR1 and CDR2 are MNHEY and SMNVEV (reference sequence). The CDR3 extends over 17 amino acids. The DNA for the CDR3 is TGTGCCAGAAGTTTAGTACGGCAGTCGACGACTAATGAAAAACTGTTTTTT. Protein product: CARSLVRQSTTNEKLFF.

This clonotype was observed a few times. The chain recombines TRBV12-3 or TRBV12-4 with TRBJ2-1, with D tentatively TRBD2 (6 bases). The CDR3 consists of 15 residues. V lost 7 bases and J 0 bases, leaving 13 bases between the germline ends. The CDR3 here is CASTPGTGSYNEQFF. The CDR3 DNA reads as TGTGCCAGCACCCCCGGGACTGGCTCCTACAATGAGCAGTTCTTC.

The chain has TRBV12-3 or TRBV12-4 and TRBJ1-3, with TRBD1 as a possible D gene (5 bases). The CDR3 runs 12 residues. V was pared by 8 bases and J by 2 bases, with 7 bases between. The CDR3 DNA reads TGTGCCAGCGAAGGGGCTGGAAACACCATATATTTT. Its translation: CASEGAGNTIYF.

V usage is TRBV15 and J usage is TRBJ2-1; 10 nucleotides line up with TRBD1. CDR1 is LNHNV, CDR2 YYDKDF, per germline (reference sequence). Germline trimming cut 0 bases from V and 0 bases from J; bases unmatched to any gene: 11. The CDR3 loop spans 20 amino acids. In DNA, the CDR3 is TGTGCCACCAGCAGAGATTATAGGACAGGGGGTCCCAGCTCCTACAATGAGCAGTTCTTC. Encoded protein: CATSRDYRTGGPSSYNEQFF.

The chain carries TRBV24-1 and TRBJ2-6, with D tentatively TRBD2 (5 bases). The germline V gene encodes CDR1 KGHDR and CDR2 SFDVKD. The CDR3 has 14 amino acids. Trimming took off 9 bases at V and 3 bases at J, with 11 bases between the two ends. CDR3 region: CATGRAGGANVLTF. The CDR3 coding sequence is TGTGCCACCGGCCGGGCGGGTGGGGCCAACGTCCTGACTTTC.

The CDR3 DNA sequence: TGTGCCAGCATCCCAATGGACAATCAGCCCCAGCATTTT. Its translation: CASIPMDNQPQHF. The rearrangement links TRBV21-1 to TRBJ1-5. TRBV21-1 is shown as a pseudogene. CDR3 length: 13 amino acids.

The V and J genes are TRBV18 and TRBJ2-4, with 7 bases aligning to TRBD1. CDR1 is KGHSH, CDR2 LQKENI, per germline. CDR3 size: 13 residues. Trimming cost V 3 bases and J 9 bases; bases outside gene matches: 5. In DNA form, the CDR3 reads TGTGCCAGCTCACCGGACAGGACAACCATTCAGTACTTC. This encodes CASSPDRTTIQYF.

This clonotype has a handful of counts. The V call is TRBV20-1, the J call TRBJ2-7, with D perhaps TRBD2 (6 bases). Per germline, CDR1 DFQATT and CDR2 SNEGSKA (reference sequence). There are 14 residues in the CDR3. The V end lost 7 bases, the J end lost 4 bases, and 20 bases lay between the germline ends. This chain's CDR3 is CSGTLRTRGYEQYF. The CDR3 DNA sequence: TGCAGTGGTACTTTACGGACGCGGGGTTACGAGCAGTACTTC.

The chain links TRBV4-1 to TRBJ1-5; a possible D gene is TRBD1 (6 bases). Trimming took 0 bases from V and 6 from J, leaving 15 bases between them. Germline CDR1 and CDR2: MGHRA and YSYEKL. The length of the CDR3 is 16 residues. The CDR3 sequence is CASSQDGAGGTQPQHF. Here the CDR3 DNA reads TGCGCCAGCAGCCAAGATGGGGCGGGGGGCACTCAGCCCCAGCATTTT.

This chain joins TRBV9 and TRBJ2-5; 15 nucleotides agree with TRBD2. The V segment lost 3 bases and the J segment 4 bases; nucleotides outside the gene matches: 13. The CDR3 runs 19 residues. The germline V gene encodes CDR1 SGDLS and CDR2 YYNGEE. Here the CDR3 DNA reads TGTGCCAGCAGCGCCAGCCCGGGACTAGCGGGAGGAGCTTCAGAGACCCAGTACTTC. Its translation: CASSASPGLAGGASETQYF.

CDR3 nucleotide sequence: TGTGCCAGCAGTATAACAGGGAACAATGAGCAGTTCTTC. Translation: CASSITGNNEQFF. The chain is built from TRBV12-3 or TRBV12-4 and TRBJ2-1; D might be TRBD1 (6 bases). V lost 5 bases to trimming and J lost 5 bases, with 10 bases between them. The CDR3 loop spans 13 amino acids.

The CDR3 loop is CSVAGLGYEQYF. The CDR3, as DNA: TGCAGCGTCGCCGGACTAGGGTACGAGCAGTACTTC. This chain links TRBV29-1 with TRBJ2-7; TRBD2 aligns across 7 bases. CDR1 and CDR2 (germline): SQVTM, ANQGSEA. V was pared by 6 bases and J by 4 bases, with 6 bases of the junction left unmatched. CDR3 length equals 12 residues.

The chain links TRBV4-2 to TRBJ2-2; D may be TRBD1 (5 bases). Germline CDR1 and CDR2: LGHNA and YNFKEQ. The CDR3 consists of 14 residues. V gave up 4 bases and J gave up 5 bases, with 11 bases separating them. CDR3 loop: CASSRGHTTGELFF. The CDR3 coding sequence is TGTGCCAGCAGCCGTGGACATACAACCGGGGAGCTGTTTTTT.

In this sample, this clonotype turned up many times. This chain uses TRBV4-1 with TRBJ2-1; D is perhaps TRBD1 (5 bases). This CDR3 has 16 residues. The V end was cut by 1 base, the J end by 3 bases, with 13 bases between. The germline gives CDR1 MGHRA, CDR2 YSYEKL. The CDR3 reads CASSQVKGSDYNEQFF. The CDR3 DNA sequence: TGCGCCAGCAGCCAAGTTAAGGGGTCGGACTACAATGAGCAGTTCTTC.

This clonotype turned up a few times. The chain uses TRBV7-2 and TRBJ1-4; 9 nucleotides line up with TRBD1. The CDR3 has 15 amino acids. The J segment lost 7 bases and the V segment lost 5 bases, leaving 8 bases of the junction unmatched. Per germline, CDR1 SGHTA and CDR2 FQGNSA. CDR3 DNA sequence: TGTGCCAGCAGCGTACAGGGGGCGCGGAGTGAAAAACTGTTTTTT. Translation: CASSVQGARSEKLFF.

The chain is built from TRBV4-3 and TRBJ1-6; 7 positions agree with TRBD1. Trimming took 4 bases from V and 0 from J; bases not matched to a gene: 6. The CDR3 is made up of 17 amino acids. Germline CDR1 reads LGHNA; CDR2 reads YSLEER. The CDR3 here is CASSPRGDSSYNSPLHF. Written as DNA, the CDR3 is TGCGCCAGCAGCCCCAGGGGGGATAGCTCCTATAATTCACCCCTCCACTTT.

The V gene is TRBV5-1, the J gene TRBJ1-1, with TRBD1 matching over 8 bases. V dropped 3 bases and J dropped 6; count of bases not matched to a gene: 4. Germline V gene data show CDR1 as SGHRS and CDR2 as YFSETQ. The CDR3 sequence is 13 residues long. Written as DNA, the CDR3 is TGCGCCAGCAGCTCCCAGGGGGCACCTGAAGCTTTCTTT. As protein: CASSSQGAPEAFF.

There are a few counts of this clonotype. CDR3 DNA sequence: TGCAGCGTTGAGGGGGTAGCCAAAAACATTCAGTACTTC. Its protein product is CSVEGVAKNIQYF. The chain has TRBV29-1 and TRBJ2-4, with D perhaps matching TRBD1 or TRBD2 (5 bases each). This CDR3 is built from 13 residues. Germline V lookup: CDR1 SQVTM, CDR2 ANQGSEA. The ends were cut back, 3 bases at V and 0 bases at J, with 6 bases in the middle.

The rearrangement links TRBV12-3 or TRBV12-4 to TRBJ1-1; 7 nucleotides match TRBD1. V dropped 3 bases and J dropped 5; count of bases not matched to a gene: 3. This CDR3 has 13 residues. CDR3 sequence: CASSLAGGTEAFF. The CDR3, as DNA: TGTGCCAGCAGTTTGGCAGGGGGGACTGAAGCTTTCTTT.

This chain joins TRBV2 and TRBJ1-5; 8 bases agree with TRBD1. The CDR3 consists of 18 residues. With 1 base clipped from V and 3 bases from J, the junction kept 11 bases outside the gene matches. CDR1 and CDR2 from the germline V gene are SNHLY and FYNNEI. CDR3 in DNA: TGTGCCAGCAGTGAAGAGGAAGAGACAGGGGAGGACAATCAGCCCCAGCATTTT. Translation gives CASSEEEETGEDNQPQHF.

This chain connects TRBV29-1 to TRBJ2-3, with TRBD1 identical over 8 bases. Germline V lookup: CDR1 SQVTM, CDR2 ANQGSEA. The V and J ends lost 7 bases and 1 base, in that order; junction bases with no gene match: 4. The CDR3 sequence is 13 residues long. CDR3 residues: CSGDRRGTDTQYF. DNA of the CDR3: TGCAGCGGGGACAGGAGGGGCACAGATACGCAGTATTTT.

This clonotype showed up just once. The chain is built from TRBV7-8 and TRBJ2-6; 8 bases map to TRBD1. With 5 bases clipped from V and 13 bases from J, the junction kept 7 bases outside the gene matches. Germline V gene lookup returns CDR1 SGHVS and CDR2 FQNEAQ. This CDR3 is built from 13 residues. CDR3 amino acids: CASSPGQGKVLTF. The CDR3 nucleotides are TGTGCCAGCAGCCCCGGACAGGGTAAAGTCCTGACTTTC.